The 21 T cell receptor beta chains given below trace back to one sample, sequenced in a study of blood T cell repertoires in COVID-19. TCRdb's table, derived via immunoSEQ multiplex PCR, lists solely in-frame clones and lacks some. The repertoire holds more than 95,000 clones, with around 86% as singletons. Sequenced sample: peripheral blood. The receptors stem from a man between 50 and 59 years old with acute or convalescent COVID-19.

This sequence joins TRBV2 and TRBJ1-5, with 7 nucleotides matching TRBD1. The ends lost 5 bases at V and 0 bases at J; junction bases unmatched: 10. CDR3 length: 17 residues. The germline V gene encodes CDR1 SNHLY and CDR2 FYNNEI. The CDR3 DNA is TGTGCCAGCAGTAGAGACAGGGACGACCTTAGCAATCAGCCCCAGCATTTT. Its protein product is CASSRDRDDLSNQPQHF.

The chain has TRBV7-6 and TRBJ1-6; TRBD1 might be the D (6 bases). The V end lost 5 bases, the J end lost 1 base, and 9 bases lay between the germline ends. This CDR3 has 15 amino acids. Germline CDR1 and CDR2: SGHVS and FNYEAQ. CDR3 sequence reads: CASSVGQSYNSPLHF. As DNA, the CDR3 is TGTGCCAGCAGCGTCGGACAGTCCTATAATTCACCCCTCCACTTT.

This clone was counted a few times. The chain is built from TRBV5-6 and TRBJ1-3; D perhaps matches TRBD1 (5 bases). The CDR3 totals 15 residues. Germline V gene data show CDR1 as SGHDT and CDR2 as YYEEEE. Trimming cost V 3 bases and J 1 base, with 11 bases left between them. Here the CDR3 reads CASSSLGGSGNTIYF. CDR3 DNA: TGTGCCAGCAGCTCCTTGGGGGGATCTGGAAACACCATATATTTT.

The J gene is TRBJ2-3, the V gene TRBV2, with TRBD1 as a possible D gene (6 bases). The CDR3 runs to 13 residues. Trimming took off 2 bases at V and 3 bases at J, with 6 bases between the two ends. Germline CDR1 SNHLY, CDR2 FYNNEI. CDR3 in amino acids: CASSEQGTDTQYF. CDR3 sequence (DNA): TGTGCCAGCAGTGAACAGGGGACAGATACGCAGTATTTT. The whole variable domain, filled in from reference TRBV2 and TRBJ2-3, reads EPEVTQTPSHQVTQMGQEVILRCVPISNHLYFYWYRQILGQKVEFLVSFYNNEISEKSEIFDDQFSVERPDGSNFTLKIRSTKLEDSAMYFCASSEQGTDTQYFGPGTRLTVL.

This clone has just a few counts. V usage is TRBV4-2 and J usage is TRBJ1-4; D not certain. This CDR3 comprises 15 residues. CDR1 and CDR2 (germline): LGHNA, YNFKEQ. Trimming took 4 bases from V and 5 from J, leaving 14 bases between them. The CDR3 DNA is TGTGCCAGCAGCCTCCAACCGGGTCAAAATGAAAAACTGTTTTTT. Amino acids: CASSLQPGQNEKLFF.

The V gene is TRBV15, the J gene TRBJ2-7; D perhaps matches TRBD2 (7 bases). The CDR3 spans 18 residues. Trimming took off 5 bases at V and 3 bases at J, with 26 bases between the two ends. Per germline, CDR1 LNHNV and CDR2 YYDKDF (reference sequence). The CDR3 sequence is CATSGRGGEATQIYEQYF. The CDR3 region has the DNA TGTGCCACCAGCGGAAGGGGGGGTGAGGCTACCCAAATCTACGAGCAGTACTTC.

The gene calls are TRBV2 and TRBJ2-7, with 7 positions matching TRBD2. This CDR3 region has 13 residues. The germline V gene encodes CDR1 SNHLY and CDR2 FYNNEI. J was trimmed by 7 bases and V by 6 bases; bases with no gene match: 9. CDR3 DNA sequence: TGTGCCAGCAGACTAGGGAGGGCGGGGGAGCAGTACTTC. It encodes CASRLGRAGEQYF.

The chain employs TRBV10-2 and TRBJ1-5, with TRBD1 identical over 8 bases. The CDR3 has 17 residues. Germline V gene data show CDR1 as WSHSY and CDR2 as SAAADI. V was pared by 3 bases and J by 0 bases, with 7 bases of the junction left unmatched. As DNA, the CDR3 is TGCGCCAGCAGTGAAGGACAGGGAAAGGGTAGCAATCAGCCCCAGCATTTT. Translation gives CASSEGQGKGSNQPQHF.

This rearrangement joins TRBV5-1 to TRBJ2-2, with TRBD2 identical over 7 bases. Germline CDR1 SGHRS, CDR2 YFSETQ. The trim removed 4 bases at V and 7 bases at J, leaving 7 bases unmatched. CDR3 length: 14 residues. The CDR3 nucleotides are TGCGCCAGCAGCCTTACTAGCGAGGGCGGGGAGCTGTTTTTT. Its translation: CASSLTSEGGELFF.

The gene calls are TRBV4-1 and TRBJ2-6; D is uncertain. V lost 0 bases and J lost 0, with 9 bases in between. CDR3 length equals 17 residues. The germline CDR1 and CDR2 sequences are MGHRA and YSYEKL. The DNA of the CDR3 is TGCGCCAGCAGCCAAGATCACGGGTCCTCTGGGGCCAACGTCCTGACTTTC. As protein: CASSQDHGSSGANVLTF.

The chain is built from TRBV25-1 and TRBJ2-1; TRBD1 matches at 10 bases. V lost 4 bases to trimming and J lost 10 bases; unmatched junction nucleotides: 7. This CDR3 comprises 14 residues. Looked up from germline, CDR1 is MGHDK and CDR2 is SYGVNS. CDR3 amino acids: CASSGDRGYEEQFF. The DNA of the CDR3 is TGTGCCAGCAGTGGGGACAGGGGTTACGAGGAGCAGTTCTTC.

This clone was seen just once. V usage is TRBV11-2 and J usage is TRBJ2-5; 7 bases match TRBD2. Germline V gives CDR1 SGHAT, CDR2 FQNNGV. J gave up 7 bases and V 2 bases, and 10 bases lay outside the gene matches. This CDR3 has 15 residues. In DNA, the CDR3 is TGTGCCAGCAGCTTATCGGGAGGCCCAGCCGGGACCCAGTACTTC. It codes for CASSLSGGPAGTQYF.

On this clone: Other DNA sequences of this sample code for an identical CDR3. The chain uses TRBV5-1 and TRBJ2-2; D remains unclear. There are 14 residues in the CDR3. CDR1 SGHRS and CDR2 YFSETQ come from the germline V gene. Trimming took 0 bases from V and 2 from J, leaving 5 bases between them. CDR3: CASSLGRNTGELFF. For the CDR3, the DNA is TGCGCCAGCAGCTTGGGGAGAAACACCGGGGAGCTGTTTTTT.

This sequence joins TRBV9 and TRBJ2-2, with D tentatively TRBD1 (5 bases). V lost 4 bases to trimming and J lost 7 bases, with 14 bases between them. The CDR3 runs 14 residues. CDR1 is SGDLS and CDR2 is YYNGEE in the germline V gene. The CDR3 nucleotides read TGTGCCAGCAGCAGGGGAATCGAGGACGGGGAGCTGTTTTTT. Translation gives CASSRGIEDGELFF. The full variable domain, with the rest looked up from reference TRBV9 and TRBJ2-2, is DSGVTQTPKHLITATGQRVTLRCSPRSGDLSVYWYQQSLDQGLQFLIQYYNGEERAKGNILERFSAQQFPDLHSELNLSSLELGDSALYFCASSRGIEDGELFFGEGSRLTVL.

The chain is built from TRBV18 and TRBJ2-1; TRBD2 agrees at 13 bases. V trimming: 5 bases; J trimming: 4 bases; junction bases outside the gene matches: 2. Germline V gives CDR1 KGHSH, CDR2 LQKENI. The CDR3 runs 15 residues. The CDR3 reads CASSGGLAGYNEQFF. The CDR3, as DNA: TGTGCCAGCTCAGGGGGACTAGCGGGGTACAATGAGCAGTTCTTC.

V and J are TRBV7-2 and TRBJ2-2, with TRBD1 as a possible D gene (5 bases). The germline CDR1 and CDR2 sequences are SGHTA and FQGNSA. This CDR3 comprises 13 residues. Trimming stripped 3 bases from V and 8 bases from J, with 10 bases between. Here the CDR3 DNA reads TGTGCCAGCAGCTTTGGGGCGACAGGGGAGCTGTTTTTT. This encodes CASSFGATGELFF.

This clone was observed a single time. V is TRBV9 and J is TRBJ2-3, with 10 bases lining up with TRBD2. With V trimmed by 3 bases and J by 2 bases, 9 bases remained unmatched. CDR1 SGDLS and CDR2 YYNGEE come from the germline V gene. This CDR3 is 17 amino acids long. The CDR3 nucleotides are TGTGCCAGCAGCGCGAGACAGGGACTAGCGTACACAGATACGCAGTATTTT. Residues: CASSARQGLAYTDTQYF.

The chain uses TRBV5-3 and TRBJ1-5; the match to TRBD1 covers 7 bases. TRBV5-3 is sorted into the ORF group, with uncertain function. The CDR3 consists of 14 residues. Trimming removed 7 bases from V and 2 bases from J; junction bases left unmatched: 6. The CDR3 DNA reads TGTGCCAGACCGGAAGGACAGGGCAATCAGCCCCAGCATTTT. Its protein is CARPEGQGNQPQHF.

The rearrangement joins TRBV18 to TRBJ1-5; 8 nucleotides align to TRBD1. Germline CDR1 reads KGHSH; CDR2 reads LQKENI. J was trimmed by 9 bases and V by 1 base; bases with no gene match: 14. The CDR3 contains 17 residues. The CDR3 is CASSPLALGQGAGPQHF. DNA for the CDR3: TGTGCCAGCTCACCACTTGCTTTAGGGCAGGGGGCTGGGCCCCAGCATTTT. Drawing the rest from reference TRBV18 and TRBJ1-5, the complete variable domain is NAGVMQNPRHLVRRRGQEARLRCSPMKGHSHVYWYRQLPEEGLKFMVYLQKENIIDESGMPKERFSAEFPKEGPSILRIQQVVRGDSAAYFCASSPLALGQGAGPQHFGDGTRLSIL.

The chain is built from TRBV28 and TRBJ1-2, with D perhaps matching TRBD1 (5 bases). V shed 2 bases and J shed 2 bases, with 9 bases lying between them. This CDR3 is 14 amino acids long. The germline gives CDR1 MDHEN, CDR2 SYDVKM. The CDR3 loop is CASSLQGSNYGYTF. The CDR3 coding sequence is TGTGCCAGCAGTTTACAGGGTTCCAACTATGGCTACACCTTC.

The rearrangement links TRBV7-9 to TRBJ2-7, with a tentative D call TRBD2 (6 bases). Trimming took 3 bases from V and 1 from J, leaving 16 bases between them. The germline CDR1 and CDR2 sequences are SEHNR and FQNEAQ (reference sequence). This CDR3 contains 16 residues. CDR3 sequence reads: CASSFSGSLTSYEQYF. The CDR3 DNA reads TGTGCCAGCAGCTTCTCCGGGAGCCTGACGTCCTACGAGCAGTACTTC.